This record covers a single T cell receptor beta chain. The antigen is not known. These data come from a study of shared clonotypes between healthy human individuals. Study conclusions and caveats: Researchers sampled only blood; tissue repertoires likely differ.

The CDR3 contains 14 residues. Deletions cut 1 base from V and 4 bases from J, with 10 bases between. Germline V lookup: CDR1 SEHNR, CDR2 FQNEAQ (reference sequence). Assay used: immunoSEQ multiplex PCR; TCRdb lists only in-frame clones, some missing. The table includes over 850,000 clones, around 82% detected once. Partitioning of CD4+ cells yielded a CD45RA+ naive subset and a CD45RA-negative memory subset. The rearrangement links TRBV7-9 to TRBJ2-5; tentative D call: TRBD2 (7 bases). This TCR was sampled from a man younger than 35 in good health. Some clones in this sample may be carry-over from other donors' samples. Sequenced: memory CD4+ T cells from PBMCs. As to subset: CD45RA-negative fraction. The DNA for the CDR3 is TGTGCCAGCAGCTTAGGGGGAGGGGGAGAGACCCAGTACTTC. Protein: CASSLGGGGETQYF.